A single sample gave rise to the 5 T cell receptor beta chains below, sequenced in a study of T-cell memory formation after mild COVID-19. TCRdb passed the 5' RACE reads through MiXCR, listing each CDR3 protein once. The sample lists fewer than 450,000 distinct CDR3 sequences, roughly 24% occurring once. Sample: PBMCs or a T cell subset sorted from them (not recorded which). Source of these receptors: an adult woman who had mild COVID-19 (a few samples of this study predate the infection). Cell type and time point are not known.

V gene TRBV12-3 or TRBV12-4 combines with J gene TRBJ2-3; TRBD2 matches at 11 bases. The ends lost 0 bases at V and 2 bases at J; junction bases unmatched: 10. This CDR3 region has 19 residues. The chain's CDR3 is CASSLALGSSGGITDTQYF. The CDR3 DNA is TGTGCCAGCAGTTTAGCGCTTGGATCTAGCGGGGGGATCACAGATACGCAGTATTTT.

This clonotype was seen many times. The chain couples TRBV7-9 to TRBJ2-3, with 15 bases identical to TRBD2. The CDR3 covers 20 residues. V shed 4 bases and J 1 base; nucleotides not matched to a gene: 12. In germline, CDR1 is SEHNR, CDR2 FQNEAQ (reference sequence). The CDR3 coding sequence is TGTGCCAGCAGCTCGAAGGGGGGACTAGCGGGAGGCAGTCGCACAGATACGCAGTATTTT. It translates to CASSSKGGLAGGSRTDTQYF.

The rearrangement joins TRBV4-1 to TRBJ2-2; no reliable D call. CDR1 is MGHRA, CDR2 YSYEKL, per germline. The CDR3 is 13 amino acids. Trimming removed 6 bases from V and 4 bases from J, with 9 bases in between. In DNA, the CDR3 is TGCGCCAGCAGGGAACAGCGCACCGGGGAGCTGTTTTTT. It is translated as CASREQRTGELFF.

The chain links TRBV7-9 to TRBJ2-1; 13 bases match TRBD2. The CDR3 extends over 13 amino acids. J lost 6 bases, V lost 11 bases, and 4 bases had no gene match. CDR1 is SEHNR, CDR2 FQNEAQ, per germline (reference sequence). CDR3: CASGLAGANEQFF. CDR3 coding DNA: TGTGCCTCCGGACTAGCGGGAGCCAATGAGCAGTTCTTC.

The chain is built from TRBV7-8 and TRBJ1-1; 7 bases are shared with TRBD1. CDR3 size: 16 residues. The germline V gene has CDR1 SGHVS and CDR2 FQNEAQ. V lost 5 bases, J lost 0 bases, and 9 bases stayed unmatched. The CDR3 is CASSDQHRGLNTEAFF. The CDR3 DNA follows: TGTGCCAGCAGCGACCAGCACAGGGGTTTGAACACTGAAGCTTTCTTT.